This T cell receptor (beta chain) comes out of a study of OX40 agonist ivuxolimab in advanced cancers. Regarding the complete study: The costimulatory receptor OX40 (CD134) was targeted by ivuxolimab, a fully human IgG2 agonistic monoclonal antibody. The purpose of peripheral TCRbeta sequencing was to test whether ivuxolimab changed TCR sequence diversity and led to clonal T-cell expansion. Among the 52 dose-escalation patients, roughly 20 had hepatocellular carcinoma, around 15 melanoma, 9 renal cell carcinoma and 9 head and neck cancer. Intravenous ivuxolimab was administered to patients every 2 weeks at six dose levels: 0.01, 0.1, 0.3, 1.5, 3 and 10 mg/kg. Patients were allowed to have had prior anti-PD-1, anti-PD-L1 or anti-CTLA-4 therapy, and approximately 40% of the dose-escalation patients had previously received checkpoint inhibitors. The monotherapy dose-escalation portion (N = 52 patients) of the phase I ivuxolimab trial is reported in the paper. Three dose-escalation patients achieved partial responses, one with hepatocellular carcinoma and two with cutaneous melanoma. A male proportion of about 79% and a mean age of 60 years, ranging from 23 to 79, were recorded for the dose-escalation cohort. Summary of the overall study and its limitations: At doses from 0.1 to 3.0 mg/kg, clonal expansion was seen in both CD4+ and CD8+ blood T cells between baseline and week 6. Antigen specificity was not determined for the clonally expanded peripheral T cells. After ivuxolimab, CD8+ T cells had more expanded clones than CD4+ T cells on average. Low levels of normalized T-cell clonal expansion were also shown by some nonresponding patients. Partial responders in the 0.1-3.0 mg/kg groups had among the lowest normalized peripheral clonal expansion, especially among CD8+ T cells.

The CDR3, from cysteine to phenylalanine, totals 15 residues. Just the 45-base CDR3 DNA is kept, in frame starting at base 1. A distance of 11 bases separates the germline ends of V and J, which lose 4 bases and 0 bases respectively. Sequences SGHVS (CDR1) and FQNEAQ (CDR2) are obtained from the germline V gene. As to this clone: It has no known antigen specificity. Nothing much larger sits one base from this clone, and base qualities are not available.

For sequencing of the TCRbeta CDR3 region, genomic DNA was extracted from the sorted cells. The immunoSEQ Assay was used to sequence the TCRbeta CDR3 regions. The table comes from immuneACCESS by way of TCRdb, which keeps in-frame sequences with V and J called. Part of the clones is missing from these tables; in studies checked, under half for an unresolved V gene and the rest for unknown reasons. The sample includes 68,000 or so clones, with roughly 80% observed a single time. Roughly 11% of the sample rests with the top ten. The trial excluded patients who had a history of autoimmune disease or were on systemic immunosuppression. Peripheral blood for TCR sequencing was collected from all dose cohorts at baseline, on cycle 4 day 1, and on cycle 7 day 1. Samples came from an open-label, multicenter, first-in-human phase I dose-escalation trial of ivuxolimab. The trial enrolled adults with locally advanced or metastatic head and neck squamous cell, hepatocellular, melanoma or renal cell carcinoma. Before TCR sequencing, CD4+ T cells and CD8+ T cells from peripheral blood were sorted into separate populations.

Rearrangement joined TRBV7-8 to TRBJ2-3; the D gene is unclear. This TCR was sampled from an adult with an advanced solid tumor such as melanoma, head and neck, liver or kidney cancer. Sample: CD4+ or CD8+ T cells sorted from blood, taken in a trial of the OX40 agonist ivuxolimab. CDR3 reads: CASSSRRFSTDTQYF. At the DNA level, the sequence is TGTGCCAGCAGCTCCCGTCGGTTCAGCACAGATACGCAGTATTTT.